Listed here are 13 T cell receptor beta chains from one sample, sequenced in a study of regulatory T cells in long-lasting Graves disease. The time point: persistent/refractory GD, antithyroid drugs over 5 years with positive TRAb. Scientists built the TCR library using RNA that was extracted from PBMCs. The authors built TCR beta libraries using iRepertoire HTBI primers and Arm-PCR of CDR3 regions. TCRdb called the multiplex PCR reads again in MiXCR, with one record for every CDR3 protein. Among roughly 300,000 distinct CDR3 sequences listed, around 19% were seen once. Sequences were derived from peripheral blood mononuclear cells (PBMCs), sampled when the disease was refractory, from a patient treated with antithyroid drugs. The source of these receptors is a female donor with Graves disease.

The chain has TRBV6-5 and TRBJ2-2, with 8 bases lining up with TRBD1. Germline V gene sequence: CDR1 MNHEY, CDR2 SVGAGI. Trimming removed 5 bases from V and 4 bases from J; junction bases left unmatched: 6. The CDR3 has 15 residues. CDR3 residues: CASSTRQGRTGELFF. The CDR3 region has the DNA TGTGCCAGCAGTACACGACAGGGGCGCACCGGGGAGCTGTTTTTT.

This clonotype was recorded a few times. The V call is TRBV28, the J call TRBJ1-6; 7 nucleotides align to TRBD1. The length of the CDR3 is 16 residues. Germline V gene lookup returns CDR1 MDHEN and CDR2 SYDVKM. After removal of 4 bases from V and 7 bases from J, the junction contained 10 bases not matched to a gene. The CDR3 spells CASSSQGWSTNSPLHF. For the CDR3, the DNA is TGTGCCAGCAGTTCACAGGGGTGGAGCACAAATTCACCCCTCCACTTT.

On this clonotype: A much more abundant neighbour one base away suggests this may be a read error. This sequence joins TRBV18 and TRBJ1-1; D is perhaps TRBD1 (5 bases). The CDR3 is 14 residues long. V was pared by 0 bases and J by 0 bases, with 5 bases between. Germline CDR1 and CDR2: KGHSH and LQKENI. CDR3 in amino acids: CASSPPQVNTEAFF. The CDR3 nucleotides are TGTGCCAGCTCACCACCACAGGTGAACACTGAAGCTTTCTTT.

The rearrangement links TRBV5-1 to TRBJ1-3, with a weak D call TRBD1 (5 bases). The CDR3 extends over 16 amino acids. In germline, CDR1 is SGHRS, CDR2 YFSETQ. V was cut by 7 bases and J by 0 bases, with 17 bases left in between. The DNA of the CDR3 is TGCGCCAGCGGGAGGGACGGAACTTACTCTGGAAACACCATATATTTT. Protein product: CASGRDGTYSGNTIYF.

This clonotype occurred many times. This sequence joins TRBV3-1 and TRBJ1-6; D not resolved. Germline-derived CDR1 and CDR2 are LGHDT and YNNKEL (reference sequence). The CDR3 consists of 17 residues. V was pared by 0 bases and J by 4 bases, with 13 bases between. Here the CDR3 DNA reads TGTGCCAGCAGCCAAGAAGTAACTCTTGCTTATAATTCACCCCTCCACTTT. Amino acid sequence: CASSQEVTLAYNSPLHF.

This clonotype was seen a handful of times. This chain links TRBV5-1 with TRBJ1-4; 8 nucleotides agree with TRBD1. CDR3 length: 15 amino acids. With 3 bases clipped from V and 4 bases from J, the junction kept 5 bases outside the gene matches. Germline-derived CDR1 and CDR2 are SGHRS and YFSETQ. In nucleotides, the CDR3 is TGCGCCAGCAGCTGGGGGGACAGGAGTAATGAAAAACTGTTTTTT. Its protein product is CASSWGDRSNEKLFF. The full variable domain, rest sourced from reference TRBV5-1 and TRBJ1-4, is KAGVTQTPRYLIKTRGQQVTLSCSPISGHRSVSWYQQTPGQGLQFLFEYFSETQRNKGNFPGRFSGRQFSNSRSEMNVSTLELGDSALYLCASSWGDRSNEKLFFGSGTQLSVL.

This clonotype showed up many times. The V and J genes are TRBV7-2 and TRBJ2-5; 14 nucleotides agree with TRBD2. After removal of 6 bases from V and 4 bases from J, the junction contained 19 bases not matched to a gene. This CDR3 region has 20 residues. Germline V gives CDR1 SGHTA, CDR2 FQGNSA. CDR3 DNA: TGTGCCAGCAGAATATATGGGGGGGTGACTAGCGGGGGGGCCGGAGAGACCCAGTACTTC. It is translated as CASRIYGGVTSGGAGETQYF.

This clonotype was seen many times. V usage is TRBV12-3 or TRBV12-4 and J usage is TRBJ2-5, with 7 bases matching TRBD1. Trimming at V came to 6 bases and at J to 4 bases, leaving 2 bases not matched to a gene. The CDR3 has 12 amino acids. The CDR3 nucleotides are TGTGCCAGCAGGGGGACAGCAGAGACCCAGTACTTC. It specifies CASRGTAETQYF.

With respect to this clonotype: A read error may be the cause here, since a much bigger clone is one base away. The V gene is TRBV12-3 or TRBV12-4, the J gene TRBJ2-4; D gene unclear. V was cut by 6 bases and J by 3 bases, with 12 bases left in between. The CDR3 length is 14 residues. CDR3 sequence: CASSPPLGKNIQYF. The DNA for the CDR3 is TGTGCCAGCAGCCCACCCCTAGGCAAAAACATTCAGTACTTC.

This clonotype was seen at least ten times. The V and J genes are TRBV10-1 and TRBJ2-7; tentative D call: TRBD1 (6 bases). CDR3 length equals 12 residues. From germline, CDR1 is WNHNN and CDR2 SYGVQD (reference sequence). V was pared by 9 bases and J by 4 bases, with 13 bases between. The CDR3 here is CARTQGPYEQYF. The CDR3 DNA reads TGCGCCAGGACACAGGGACCGTACGAGCAGTACTTC.

This clonotype was seen repeatedly, ten times or more. V usage is TRBV30 and J usage is TRBJ1-2; TRBD1 matches at 9 bases. V was clipped by 2 bases and J by 6 bases; unmatched bases: 1. CDR3 length equals 12 residues. Germline loops: CDR1 GTSNPN, CDR2 SVGIG (reference sequence). The CDR3 is CAWSTGGHGYTF. CDR3 DNA: TGTGCCTGGAGTACAGGGGGCCATGGCTACACCTTC.

This clonotype was counted at least ten times. The V and J genes are TRBV5-1 and TRBJ1-2; no clear D. CDR3 size: 14 residues. V gave up 0 bases and J gave up 4 bases, with 10 bases separating them. Germline V gene data show CDR1 as SGHRS and CDR2 as YFSETQ. The CDR3 is CASSLDSAIYGYTF. CDR3 DNA: TGCGCCAGCAGCTTGGACAGTGCTATCTATGGCTACACCTTC.

This clonotype was observed a handful of times. V usage is TRBV19 and J usage is TRBJ1-3; D uncertain. This CDR3 is built from 15 residues. V was trimmed by 4 bases and J by 2 bases, leaving 12 bases between them. Germline V lookup: CDR1 LNHDA, CDR2 SQIVND (reference sequence). This chain's CDR3 is CASSTGIVAGNTIYF. CDR3 DNA: TGTGCCAGTAGTACGGGTATCGTGGCTGGAAACACCATATATTTT.